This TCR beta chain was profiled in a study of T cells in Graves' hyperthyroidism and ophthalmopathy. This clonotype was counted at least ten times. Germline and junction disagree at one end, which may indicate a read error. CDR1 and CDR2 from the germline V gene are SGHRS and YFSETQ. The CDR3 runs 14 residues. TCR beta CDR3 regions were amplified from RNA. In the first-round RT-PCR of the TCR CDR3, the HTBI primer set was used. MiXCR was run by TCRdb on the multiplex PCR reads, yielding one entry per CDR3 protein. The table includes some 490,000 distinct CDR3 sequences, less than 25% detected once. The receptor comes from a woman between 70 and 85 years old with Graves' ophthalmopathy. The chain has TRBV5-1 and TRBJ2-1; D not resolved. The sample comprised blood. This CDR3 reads CASSLNGPYNEQFF. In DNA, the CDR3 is TGTGCCAGCAGCTTAAACGGCCCCTACAATGAGCAGTTCTTC. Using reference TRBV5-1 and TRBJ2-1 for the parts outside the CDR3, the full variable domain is KAGVTQTPRYLIKTRGQQVTLSCSPISGHRSVSWYQQTPGQGLQFLFEYFSETQRNKGNFPGRFSGRQFSNSRSEMNVSTLELGDSALYLCASSLNGPYNEQFFGPGTRLTVL.